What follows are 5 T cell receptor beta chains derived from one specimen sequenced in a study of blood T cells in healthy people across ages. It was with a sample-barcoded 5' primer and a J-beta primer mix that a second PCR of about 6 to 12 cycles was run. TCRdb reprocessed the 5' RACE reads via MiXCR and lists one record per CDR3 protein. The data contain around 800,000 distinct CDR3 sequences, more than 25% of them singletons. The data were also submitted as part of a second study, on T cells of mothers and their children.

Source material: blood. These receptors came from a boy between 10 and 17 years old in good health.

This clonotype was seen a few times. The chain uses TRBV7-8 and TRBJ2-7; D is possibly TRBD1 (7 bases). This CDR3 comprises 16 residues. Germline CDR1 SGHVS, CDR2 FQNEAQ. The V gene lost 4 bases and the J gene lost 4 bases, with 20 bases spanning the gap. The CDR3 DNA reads TGTGCCAGCAGCTCCCGCCTGCAGGGGGGAATTTACGAGCAGTACTTC. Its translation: CASSSRLQGGIYEQYF.

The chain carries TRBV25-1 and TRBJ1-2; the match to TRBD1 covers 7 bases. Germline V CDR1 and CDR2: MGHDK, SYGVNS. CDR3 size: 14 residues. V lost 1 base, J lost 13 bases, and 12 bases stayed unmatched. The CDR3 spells CASSEWGRTGRPTF. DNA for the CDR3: TGTGCCAGCAGTGAATGGGGCCGGACAGGACGTCCCACCTTC.

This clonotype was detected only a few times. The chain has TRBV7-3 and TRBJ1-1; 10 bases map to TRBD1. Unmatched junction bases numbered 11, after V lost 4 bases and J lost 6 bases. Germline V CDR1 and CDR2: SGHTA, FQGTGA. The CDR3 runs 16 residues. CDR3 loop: CASSSTGGSRVPEAFF. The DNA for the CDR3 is TGTGCCAGCAGCTCGACAGGGGGCTCTAGAGTCCCTGAAGCTTTCTTT.

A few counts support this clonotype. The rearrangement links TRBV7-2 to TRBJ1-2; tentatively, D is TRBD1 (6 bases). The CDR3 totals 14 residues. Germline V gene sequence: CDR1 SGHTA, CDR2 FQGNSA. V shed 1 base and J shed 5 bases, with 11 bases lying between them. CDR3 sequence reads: CASSLVRGWYGYTF. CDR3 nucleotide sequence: TGTGCCAGCAGCTTAGTCAGGGGTTGGTATGGCTACACCTTC.

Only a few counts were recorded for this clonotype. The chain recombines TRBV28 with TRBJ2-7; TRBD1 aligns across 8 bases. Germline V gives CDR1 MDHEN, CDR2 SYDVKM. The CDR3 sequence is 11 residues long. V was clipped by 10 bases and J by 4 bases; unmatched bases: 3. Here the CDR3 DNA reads TGTGCCACCACAGGGGGGTACGAGCAGTACTTC. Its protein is CATTGGYEQYF.